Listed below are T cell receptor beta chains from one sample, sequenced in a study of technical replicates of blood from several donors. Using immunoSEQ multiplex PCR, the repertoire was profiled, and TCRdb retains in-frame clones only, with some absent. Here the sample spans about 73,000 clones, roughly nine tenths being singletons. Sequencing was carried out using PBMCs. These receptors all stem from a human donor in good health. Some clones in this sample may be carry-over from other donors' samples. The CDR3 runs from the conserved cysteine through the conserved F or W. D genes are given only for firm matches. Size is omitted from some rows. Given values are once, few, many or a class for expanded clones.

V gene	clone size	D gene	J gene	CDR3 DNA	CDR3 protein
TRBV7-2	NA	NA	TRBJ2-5	TGTGCCAGCAGCTTAGTCGGTGAGACCCAGTACTTC	CASSLVGETQYF
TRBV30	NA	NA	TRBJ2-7	TGTGCCTGGGACAACATGAGGGCGGTCGAGCAGTACTTC	CAWDNMRAVEQYF
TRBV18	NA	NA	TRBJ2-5	TGTGCCAGCTCACCGGGCTTCCAAGAGACCCAGTACTTC	CASSPGFQETQYF
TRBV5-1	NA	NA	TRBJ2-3	TGCGCCAGCAGCTTGTCTGAGCTCACAGATACGCAGTATTTT	CASSLSELTDTQYF
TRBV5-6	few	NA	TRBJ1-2	TGTGCCAGCAGCTTGTTGGGAGGGATCTATGGCTACACCTTC	CASSLLGGIYGYTF
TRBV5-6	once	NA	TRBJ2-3	TGTGCCAGCAGCCCCCTGGTGGGGCTAGATACGCAGTATTTT	CASSPLVGLDTQYF
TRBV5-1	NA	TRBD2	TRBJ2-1	TGCGCCAGCAGCACTAGCGGAGCTTACAATGAGCAGTTCTTC	CASSTSGAYNEQFF
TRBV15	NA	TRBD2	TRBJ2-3	TGTGCCACCAGCAGAGAGCTACTAGCGGGGACCGACGATACGCAGTATTTT	CATSRELLAGTDDTQYF
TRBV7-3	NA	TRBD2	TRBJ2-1	TGTGCCAGCAGCTCGCGGACTAGCGGTTCCAATGAGCAGTTCTTC	CASSSRTSGSNEQFF
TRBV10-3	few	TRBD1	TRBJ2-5	TGTGCCACCCTTAGGGGGCCAAGAGAAGAGACCCAGTACTTC	CATLRGPREETQYF
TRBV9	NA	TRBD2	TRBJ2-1	TGTGCCAGCAGCGTACGGCACGGATTAGCGGGGGACAATGAGCAGTTCTTC	CASSVRHGLAGDNEQFF
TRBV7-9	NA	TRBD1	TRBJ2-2	TGTGCCAGCAGCGATACAGGGGCCTTGGTGGAGCTGTTTTTT	CASSDTGALVELFF
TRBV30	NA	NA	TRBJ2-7	TGTGCGTCGATCGGGGGAGGATACGAGCAGTACTTC	CASIGGGYEQYF
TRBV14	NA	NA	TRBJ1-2	TGTGCCAGCAGCCCTGAGGGAGGGAACAGGAAAGGTTCCGGCTACACCTTC	CASSPEGGNRKGSGYTF
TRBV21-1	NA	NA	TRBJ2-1	TGTGCCAGCAGCAAAGCCGTCACTAGCGGGAGATCGCATGAGCAGTTCTTC	CASSKAVTSGRSHEQFF
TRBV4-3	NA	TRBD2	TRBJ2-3	TGCGCCAGCAGCCAAGATGGGAACGGGAGGCCCGATACGCAGTATTTT	CASSQDGNGRPDTQYF
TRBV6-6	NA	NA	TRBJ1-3	TGTGCCAGCAGTTACGCCGGCAGGGTGACTGGAAACACCATATATTTT	CASSYAGRVTGNTIYF
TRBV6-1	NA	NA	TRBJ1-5	TGTGCCAGCAGTGAAGGGCAGACCCAGCATTTT	CASSEGQTQHF
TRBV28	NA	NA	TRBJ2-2	TGTGCCAGCAGTACGGTCGGGGAGCTGTTTTTT	CASSTVGELFF
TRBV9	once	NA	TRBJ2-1	TGTGCCAGCAGCGTTACGGAGAGGAGTGAGCAGTTCTTC	CASSVTERSEQFF
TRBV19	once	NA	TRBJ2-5	TGTGCCAGTAGTACTCCATCTTCGCGGGCAAACATCCAAGAGACCCAGTACTTC	CASSTPSSRANIQETQYF
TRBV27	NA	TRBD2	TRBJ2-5	TGTGCCAGCGGTCTAGCGGAAGAGACCCAGTACTTC	CASGLAEETQYF